Listed below are T cell receptor beta chains from one sample, sequenced in a study of cytomegalovirus exposure and HLA in healthy donors. Profiled with immunoSEQ multiplex PCR; TCRdb holds only in-frame clones, not every one. The sample lists 50,000 to 75,000 clones; around 80% were seen once. The sequenced material came from PBMCs. The receptors were sampled from a woman in her 40s in good health and CMV-seronegative. Both conserved end residues are part of each CDR3. The D gene is left open where the match is weak. Only some rows state a clone size, as once, few, many or a class for expanded clones.

j_call d_call v_call clone_size cdr3_aa cdr3_nt
TRBJ2-3 NA TRBV5-1 NA CASEKGGGSFDTQYF TGCGCCAGCGAGAAGGGGGGCGGGAGTTTTGATACGCAGTATTTT
TRBJ2-5 TRBD2 TRBV19 NA CASSGRVGRETQYF TGTGCCAGTAGTGGCAGGGTCGGGAGGGAGACCCAGTACTTC
TRBJ1-2 NA TRBV7-2 NA CASSAAGTGGYGYTF TGTGCCAGCAGCGCAGCCGGGACCGGAGGGTATGGCTACACCTTC
TRBJ1-5 NA TRBV18 NA CASSPTGGSQPQHF TGTGCCAGCTCACCAACGGGGGGCAGTCAGCCCCAGCATTTT
TRBJ2-3 TRBD2 TRBV10-3 NA CATFSGVSTDTQYF TGTGCCACTTTTAGCGGGGTCAGCACAGATACGCAGTATTTT
TRBJ2-1 NA TRBV4-3 NA CASSQDPGSYNEQFF TGCGCCAGCAGCCAAGATCCAGGCTCCTACAATGAGCAGTTCTTC
TRBJ2-5 TRBD2 TRBV5-4 NA CASSTGGDQETQYF TGTGCCAGCAGCACGGGGGGGGACCAAGAGACCCAGTACTTC
TRBJ1-5 TRBD1 TRBV19 NA CASSITSTGARGLRGLNQPQHF TGTGCCAGTAGTATAACGTCCACAGGGGCCCGAGGACTTAGGGGGCTCAATCAGCCCCAGCATTTT
TRBJ1-5 TRBD1 TRBV5-6 NA CASSFRGQGVGNQPQHF TGTGCCAGCAGCTTTCGTGGTCAGGGGGTGGGCAATCAGCCCCAGCATTTT
TRBJ2-7 TRBD2 TRBV9 NA CASSALAGGPAEQYF TGTGCCAGCAGCGCCCTAGCGGGAGGGCCTGCCGAGCAGTACTTC
TRBJ2-1 TRBD2 TRBV9 NA CASSGRAGGIYNEQFF TGTGCCAGCAGCGGAAGGGCGGGAGGTATCTACAATGAGCAGTTCTTC
TRBJ2-7 NA TRBV27 NA CASSLVGSSYEQYF TGTGCCAGCAGTTTGGTTGGCAGTTCCTACGAGCAGTACTTC
TRBJ1-1 NA TRBV7-9 NA CASREGSTEAFF TGTGCCAGCCGAGAGGGTAGCACTGAAGCTTTCTTT
TRBJ2-5 NA TRBV7-6 NA CASSFLQETQYF TGTGCCAGCAGCTTCTTACAAGAGACCCAGTACTTC
TRBJ1-3 NA TRBV28 NA CASSLEGSPGNTIYF TGTGCCAGCAGTTTGGAGGGTTCGCCAGGAAACACCATATATTTT
TRBJ2-1 TRBD2 TRBV7-6 once CASSLAGRASEQFF TGTGCCAGCAGCTTAGCCGGGAGGGCGTCTGAGCAGTTCTTC
TRBJ1-6 TRBD1 TRBV5-4 NA CASSLGTGGNSPLHF TGTGCCAGCAGCTTGGGGACAGGGGGAAATTCACCCCTCCACTTT
TRBJ1-2 NA TRBV13 NA CASSLAGAPPGYTF TGTGCCAGCAGCTTAGCAGGGGCGCCGCCTGGCTACACCTTC
TRBJ2-3 NA TRBV5-4 NA CASSFVADTQYF TGTGCCAGCAGCTTCGTAGCAGATACGCAGTATTTT
TRBJ2-5 NA TRBV5-4 NA CASSLEVNSGIEETQYF TGTGCCAGCAGCTTGGAGGTTAACTCCGGGATTGAAGAGACCCAGTACTTC
TRBJ1-6 NA TRBV9 NA CASSETGGQSPLHF TGTGCCAGCAGCGAGACAGGTGGTCAGTCACCCCTCCACTTT
TRBJ2-5 NA TRBV5-8 NA CASSLGQGVETQYF TGTGCCAGCAGCTTGGGCCAAGGGGTAGAGACCCAGTACTTC
TRBJ2-1 TRBD2 TRBV4-1 NA CASSLGRGYNEQFF TGCGCCAGCAGCCTCGGGAGGGGCTACAATGAGCAGTTCTTC
TRBJ2-3 TRBD2 TRBV28 NA CASSLFTSGSPSTDTQYF TGTGCCAGCAGTTTATTTACTAGCGGGAGTCCTAGCACAGATACGCAGTATTTT
TRBJ1-2 TRBD1 TRBV10-3 NA CAIRAGTGGHYGYTF TGTGCCATCAGGGCCGGGACAGGGGGCCACTATGGCTACACCTTC
TRBJ1-5 TRBD1 TRBV6-5 NA CASSRQGIQPQHF TGTGCCAGCAGTAGACAGGGAATTCAGCCCCAGCATTTT
TRBJ2-7 TRBD1 TRBV30 NA CAWKAGTASYEQYF TGTGCCTGGAAAGCCGGGACAGCTTCCTACGAGCAGTACTTC
TRBJ1-2 NA TRBV11-3 NA CASSFGGTYGYTF TGTGCCAGCAGCTTCGGAGGGACCTATGGCTACACCTTC
TRBJ2-1 TRBD2 TRBV6-6 NA CASSYSASGRYNEQFF TGTGCCAGCAGTTACTCTGCTAGCGGGAGATACAATGAGCAGTTCTTC
TRBJ1-4 NA TRBV5-1 once CASSLAGGGEKLFF TGCGCCAGCAGCTTGGCGGGAGGGGGTGAAAAACTGTTTTTT
TRBJ1-1 TRBD1 TRBV4-2 NA CASSQADRANTEAFF TGTGCCAGCAGCCAAGCCGACAGGGCGAACACTGAAGCTTTCTTT
TRBJ1-5 TRBD1 TRBV2 NA CASRSGQVMNQPQHF TGTGCCAGCAGGTCGGGACAGGTCATGAATCAGCCCCAGCATTTT
TRBJ2-1 TRBD2 TRBV6-5 few CASSSPGLAPNEQFF TGTGCCAGCAGTTCGCCGGGACTAGCCCCCAATGAGCAGTTCTTC
TRBJ2-7 TRBD2 TRBV14 NA CASSPVSGRAYEQYF TGTGCCAGCAGCCCCGTTAGCGGGAGGGCCTACGAGCAGTACTTC
TRBJ2-3 TRBD2 TRBV7-2 NA CASSQNGGRYADTQYF TGTGCCAGCAGCCAGAACGGCGGGAGGTACGCAGATACGCAGTATTTT
TRBJ1-5 NA TRBV2 few CASQGAQGDQPQHF TGTGCCAGTCAGGGTGCACAGGGAGATCAGCCCCAGCATTTT
TRBJ1-2 NA TRBV15 NA CATSSAGLYGYTF TGTGCCACCAGCAGTGCAGGGCTCTATGGCTACACCTTC
TRBJ2-7 NA TRBV5-6 NA CASSRGQILEQYF TGTGCCAGCAGCCGAGGACAGATCTTAGAGCAGTACTTC
TRBJ2-1 TRBD2 TRBV6-5 NA CASSSGTSGNNEQFF TGTGCCAGCAGTTCCGGGACTAGCGGGAACAATGAGCAGTTCTTC
TRBJ2-1 NA TRBV7-8 NA CASSLVGRSGYNEQFF TGTGCCAGCAGCTTAGTCGGCCGGAGCGGTTACAATGAGCAGTTCTTC
TRBJ2-7 NA TRBV5-1 NA CASSSGQTASYEQYF TGCGCCAGCAGCAGCGGACAGACGGCTTCCTACGAGCAGTACTTC
TRBJ1-3 NA TRBV10-1 NA CASSRGTGNTIYF TGCGCCAGCAGTCGGGGGACTGGAAACACCATATATTTT
TRBJ2-1 TRBD1 TRBV28 NA CASSKVRDRPYNEQFF TGTGCCAGCAGCAAAGTACGGGACAGGCCCTACAATGAGCAGTTCTTC
TRBJ1-1 TRBD1 TRBV7-9 few CASSGGQGLTEAFF TGTGCCAGCAGCGGGGGACAGGGACTAACTGAAGCTTTCTTT
TRBJ2-3 NA TRBV25-1 NA CASRDRSTDTQYF TGTGCCAGCAGGGACAGAAGCACAGATACGCAGTATTTT
TRBJ1-2 TRBD1 TRBV19 NA CASSPGQGLWGYTF TGTGCCAGTAGCCCGGGACAGGGGCTCTGGGGCTACACCTTC
TRBJ2-1 NA TRBV28 NA CASREQVNNEQFF TGTGCCAGCAGGGAACAGGTAAACAATGAGCAGTTCTTC
TRBJ1-5 NA TRBV28 NA CATGASTHQPQHF TGTGCCACCGGAGCAAGCACCCATCAGCCCCAGCATTTT
TRBJ1-1 NA TRBV6-4 NA CASSEQINTEAFF TGTGCCAGCAGTGAACAGATTAACACTGAAGCTTTCTTT
TRBJ2-5 NA TRBV7-9 NA CASSFIQFTETQYF TGTGCCAGCAGCTTTATCCAGTTCACGGAGACCCAGTACTTC
TRBJ2-6 NA TRBV9 NA CASGSQSGANVLTF TGTGCCAGCGGCTCCCAGTCTGGGGCCAACGTCCTGACTTTC
TRBJ1-5 NA TRBV7-8 NA CASSLGVVNSNQPQHF TGTGCCAGCAGCTTAGGAGTAGTAAATAGCAATCAGCCCCAGCATTTT
TRBJ1-1 NA TRBV7-9 NA CSSSLAGSRGLSEAFF TGTTCCAGCAGCTTAGCGGGCTCCCGGGGACTTTCTGAAGCTTTCTTT
TRBJ1-4 NA TRBV15 NA CATSRGGRSLEPEEAATNEKLFF TGTGCCACCAGCAGAGGAGGCAGATCCCTCGAGCCTGAAGAGGCCGCGACTAATGAAAAACTGTTTTTT
TRBJ2-7 TRBD1 TRBV6-1 NA CAVVDRGVPYEQYF TGTGCCGTCGTAGACAGGGGCGTCCCCTACGAGCAGTACTTC
TRBJ1-5 NA TRBV6-1 NA CASRDPGVSNQPQHF TGTGCCAGCAGGGACCCGGGGGTTAGCAATCAGCCCCAGCATTTT
TRBJ2-7 NA TRBV5-1 NA CASSQITGTLRDEQYF TGCGCCAGCAGTCAAATCACCGGGACACTAAGGGACGAGCAGTACTTC